The 8 T cell receptor beta chains presented below share a single source sample, sequenced in a study of PD-1 blockade in classical Hodgkin lymphoma. Every patient relapsed after autologous stem cell transplantation, and brentuximab vedotin exposure varied. Profiled with immunoSEQ multiplex PCR; TCRdb holds only in-frame clones, not every one. The sample carries fewer than 15,000 clones, around 90% recorded once. This material consisted of peripheral blood mononuclear cells (PBMCs), taken at baseline. Receptors originate from a human donor with classical Hodgkin lymphoma.

The chain carries TRBV11-3 and TRBJ2-1; 7 bases fit TRBD2. Per germline, CDR1 SGHNT and CDR2 YENEEA. The CDR3 spans 15 residues. V shed 1 base and J 4 bases; nucleotides not matched to a gene: 4. CDR3 protein: CASSLGRGSYNEQFF. The CDR3 bases are TGTGCCAGCAGCTTAGGCCGCGGGAGTTACAATGAGCAGTTCTTC.

This rearrangement joins TRBV11-2 to TRBJ1-1; 7 bases are a match to TRBD1. The length of the CDR3 is 15 residues. CDR1 and CDR2 (germline): SGHAT, FQNNGV. The junction had 4 bases not matched to a gene; V was cut back by 0 bases and J by 3 bases. CDR3 residues: CASSLDATGYTEAFF. Here the CDR3 DNA reads TGTGCCAGCAGCTTAGACGCGACAGGGTACACTGAAGCTTTCTTT.

The chain uses TRBV19 and TRBJ1-5; no definite D call. The germline gives CDR1 LNHDA, CDR2 SQIVND (reference sequence). The CDR3 has 16 amino acids. The V gene lost 4 bases and the J gene lost 7 bases, with 20 bases spanning the gap. The CDR3, as DNA: TGTGCCAGTAGTACCCCCCGGGCGGGTGAGGGACAGCCCCAGCATTTT. The encoded protein is CASSTPRAGEGQPQHF.

The chain uses TRBV7-9 and TRBJ2-2; no clear D. Trimming cost V 5 bases and J 0 bases, with 10 bases left between them. Germline V gene sequence: CDR1 SEHNR, CDR2 FQNEAQ (reference sequence). The CDR3 has 15 residues. CDR3 coding DNA: TGTGCCAGCAGCGTAGGGTCATCGAACACCGGGGAGCTGTTTTTT. The encoded protein is CASSVGSSNTGELFF.

The chain has TRBV6-5 and TRBJ1-1; 8 bases map to TRBD1. Germline CDR1 MNHEY, CDR2 SVGAGI. V shed 6 bases and J 0 bases; nucleotides not matched to a gene: 6. The CDR3 totals 15 residues. This CDR3 reads CASRTGQGMNTEAFF. CDR3 nucleotides: TGTGCCAGCAGGACCGGACAGGGAATGAACACTGAAGCTTTCTTT.

This clone was seen more than once but under ten times. This rearrangement joins TRBV27 to TRBJ1-6, with TRBD1 identical over 7 bases. The CDR3 extends over 14 amino acids. The germline V gene encodes CDR1 MNHEY and CDR2 SMNVEV (reference sequence). The V segment lost 7 bases and the J segment 4 bases; nucleotides outside the gene matches: 4. The CDR3 DNA reads as TGTGCCAGCACAGGACAGGAGTATAATTCACCCCTCCACTTT. Translated, it gives CASTGQEYNSPLHF.

J is TRBJ1-5 and V is TRBV5-8; possibly TRBD1 for D (5 bases). Per the germline V gene, CDR1 is SGHTS and CDR2 is YDEGEE. This CDR3 is 15 amino acids long. V was clipped by 0 bases and J by 2 bases, with 9 bases between them. Written as DNA, the CDR3 is TGTGCCAGCAGCTTGGAAAGGGGCGGCAATCAGCCCCAGCATTTT. Its protein product is CASSLERGGNQPQHF.

The chain uses TRBV5-6 and TRBJ2-7; TRBD1 might be the D (5 bases). Germline values: CDR1 SGHDT, CDR2 YYEEEE. The CDR3 is made up of 12 amino acids. The germline V and J ends were trimmed by 0 bases and 5 bases, with 6 bases remaining between them. The CDR3 sequence: CASSLARDEQYF. The CDR3 coding sequence is TGTGCCAGCAGCTTGGCCAGGGACGAGCAGTACTTC.